One sample yielded the 23 T cell receptor beta chains listed below, sequenced in a study of blood T cells in healthy people across ages. A second PCR of roughly 7 to 11 cycles used a sample-barcoded 5' primer and a J-beta primer mix. Each CDR3 protein is one row after TCRdb ran MiXCR on the 5' RACE reads. The sample carries about 1.4 million distinct CDR3 sequences, roughly 60% recorded once. Sequencing input: blood. The receptors shown here come from a man in his late teens or twenties in good health.

This clonotype was seen more than once but under ten times. The chain uses TRBV4-1 and TRBJ1-2; the D gene is possibly TRBD1 (6 bases). Germline V CDR1 and CDR2: MGHRA, YSYEKL. The germline V and J ends were trimmed by 0 bases and 5 bases, with 16 bases remaining between them. This CDR3 contains 16 residues. The CDR3 reads CASSQDRGRGLYGYTF. The CDR3 nucleotides read TGCGCCAGCAGCCAAGACCGAGGTCGGGGGCTATATGGCTACACCTTC.

The V call is TRBV20-1, the J call TRBJ1-1; possible D gene TRBD1, 6 bases. Germline V lookup: CDR1 DFQATT, CDR2 SNEGSKA (reference sequence). Trimming removed 5 bases from V and 0 bases from J, with 28 bases in between. The CDR3 has 19 residues. The DNA of the CDR3 is TGCAGTGCTCACATTGACCGGGACACCAGACGGGGAATGAACACTGAAGCTTTCTTT. Encoded protein: CSAHIDRDTRRGMNTEAFF.

The J gene is TRBJ2-5, the V gene TRBV29-1; D is possibly TRBD1 (7 bases). The J call may not be correct, given that the DNA end is closer to TRBJ2-7. This CDR3 has 16 amino acids. CDR1 is SQVTM, CDR2 ANQGSEA, per germline. The CDR3 reads CSVEGQGGRTIYEQYF. In nucleotides, the CDR3 is TGCAGCGTTGAAGGTCAGGGGGGACGGACCATCTACGAGCAGTACTTC.

The V and J genes are TRBV18 and TRBJ1-6; D unclear. V dropped 2 bases and J dropped 5 bases, with 13 bases sitting between them. The germline CDR1 and CDR2 sequences are KGHSH and LQKENI. CDR3 size: 16 residues. In DNA form, the CDR3 reads TGTGCCAGCTCACCAACCGGGAACTATGATAATTCACCCCTCCACTTT. The encoded protein is CASSPTGNYDNSPLHF.

The gene calls are TRBV6-2 or TRBV6-3 and TRBJ1-5; TRBD1 is a possible D gene (6 bases). Trimming took 6 bases from V and 0 from J, leaving 12 bases between them. The germline V gene encodes CDR1 MNHEY and CDR2 SVGEGT. CDR3 length: 15 residues. CDR3 sequence reads: CASRLQGYSNQPQHF. CDR3 nucleotides: TGTGCCAGCAGGCTCCAGGGGTATAGCAATCAGCCCCAGCATTTT.

This clonotype was observed a few times. The chain employs TRBV15 and TRBJ2-1; D is unresolved. CDR3 length: 13 residues. Germline-derived CDR1 and CDR2 are LNHNV and YYDKDF (reference sequence). V shed 8 bases and J shed 7 bases, with 15 bases lying between them. The CDR3 reads CATESLDANEQFF. The DNA for the CDR3 is TGTGCCACCGAATCCCTCGACGCGAATGAGCAGTTCTTC.

The chain employs TRBV29-1 and TRBJ2-1; 7 bases are a match to TRBD2. The CDR3 contains 14 residues. The germline CDR1 and CDR2 sequences are SQVTM and ANQGSEA. J was trimmed by 9 bases and V by 4 bases; bases with no gene match: 12. CDR3: CSVGGIAGGGEQFF. As DNA, the CDR3 is TGCAGCGTTGGAGGTATAGCGGGTGGAGGTGAGCAGTTCTTC.

The chain is built from TRBV7-9 and TRBJ2-5, with D hard to call. The CDR3 covers 15 residues. Trimming cost V 2 bases and J 1 base, with 11 bases left between them. CDR1 is SEHNR and CDR2 is FQNEAQ in the germline V gene (reference sequence). The CDR3 sequence is CASSLIQRFQETQYF. As DNA, the CDR3 is TGTGCCAGCAGCTTAATCCAGCGTTTCCAAGAGACCCAGTACTTC.

J is TRBJ1-2 and V is TRBV4-3; tentatively, D is TRBD1 (6 bases). Germline V CDR1 and CDR2: LGHNA, YSLEER. Trimming stripped 4 bases from V and 3 bases from J, with 15 bases between. The CDR3 is 15 residues long. CDR3 coding DNA: TGCGCCAGCAGCCTCAAGAGAGGGGGGGACTATGGCTACACCTTC. Translation: CASSLKRGGDYGYTF.

J is TRBJ2-7 and V is TRBV20-1; the D gene is possibly TRBD2 (5 bases). The CDR3 length is 15 residues. Looked up from germline, CDR1 is DFQATT and CDR2 is SNEGSKA (reference sequence). V was trimmed by 0 bases and J by 0 bases, leaving 12 bases between them. The CDR3 DNA reads as TGCAGTGCTAGAGATGTGGCGGGTAGCTCCTACGAGCAGTACTTC. Amino acids: CSARDVAGSSYEQYF.

The chain has TRBV28 and TRBJ1-6; 11 positions match TRBD1. Germline CDR1 and CDR2: MDHEN and SYDVKM. The length of the CDR3 is 17 residues. The V and J ends lost 2 bases and 8 bases, in that order; junction bases with no gene match: 8. The chain's CDR3 is CASSLPGQGASHSPLHF. CDR3 bases: TGTGCCAGCAGTTTACCAGGACAGGGGGCAAGTCATTCACCCCTCCACTTT.

The V call is TRBV29-1, the J call TRBJ2-7; weak D call: TRBD1 (5 bases). Germline assignment: CDR1 SQVTM and CDR2 ANQGSEA. The ends were cut back, 4 bases at V and 1 base at J, with 8 bases in the middle. CDR3 length: 12 residues. CDR3 residues: CSVGGQSYEQYF. In nucleotides, the CDR3 is TGCAGCGTTGGGGGCCAATCCTACGAGCAGTACTTC.

The V call is TRBV7-9, the J call TRBJ2-1, with a weak D call TRBD2 (6 bases). Germline-derived CDR1 and CDR2 are SEHNR and FQNEAQ (reference sequence). Trimming removed 6 bases from V and 0 bases from J, with 12 bases in between. CDR3 length: 15 residues. CDR3 amino acids: CASRNREHSYNEQFF. In nucleotides, the CDR3 is TGTGCCAGCAGGAACCGGGAGCACTCCTACAATGAGCAGTTCTTC.

The V gene is TRBV6-5, the J gene TRBJ2-1, with 7 bases identical to TRBD1. The J call may not be correct, given that the DNA end is closer to TRBJ2-7. The CDR3 consists of 18 residues. Germline V gene sequence: CDR1 MNHEY, CDR2 SVGAGI. CDR3 coding DNA: TGTGCCAGCAGTTACTACGGCGGGTTAGGGGGCAGCCACAATGAGCAGTACTTC. This gives the protein CASSYYGGLGGSHNEQYF.

CDR3 nucleotide sequence: TGTGCCAGCAGAACCCTAAACCTCGGGGAGCTGTTTTTT. This translates into CASRTLNLGELFF. The chain couples TRBV6-5 to TRBJ2-2; D unresolved. V shed 6 bases and J shed 7 bases, with 12 bases lying between them. The CDR3 runs to 13 residues. Per the germline V gene, CDR1 is MNHEY and CDR2 is SVGAGI.

This clonotype was seen just once. The chain joins TRBV6-1 to TRBJ2-7; D is ambiguous. Per the germline V gene, CDR1 is MNHNS and CDR2 is SASEGT. The CDR3 sequence is 12 residues long. Deletions cut 7 bases from V and 3 bases from J, with 10 bases between. The CDR3, as DNA: TGTGCCAGCAAAAGGTGGGACTACGAGCAGTACTTC. Protein: CASKRWDYEQYF.

J is TRBJ2-4 and V is TRBV27, with 12 bases lining up with TRBD1. Gene TRBJ2-7 matches the end of the DNA better, so the J call may be wrong. CDR3 length: 16 residues. Germline lookup yields CDR1 MNHEY and CDR2 SMNVEV (reference sequence). In nucleotides, the CDR3 is TGTGCCAGCAGTTTATCTTGGGACAGGGGGCTGTACGAGCAGTACTTC. It encodes CASSLSWDRGLYEQYF.

The chain has TRBV12-3 or TRBV12-4 and TRBJ2-7, with D maybe TRBD2 (5 bases). The CDR3 is 11 residues long. V dropped 6 bases and J dropped 7 bases, with 10 bases sitting between them. The CDR3: CASSQRWEQYF. CDR3 nucleotides: TGTGCCAGCAGCCAGCGGTGGGAGCAGTACTTC.

The gene calls are TRBV11-2 and TRBJ2-4, with D perhaps TRBD1 (6 bases). V lost 5 bases and J lost 3, with 17 bases in between. This CDR3 contains 16 residues. The V gene's germline CDR1 is SGHAT and CDR2 FQNNGV. CDR3 loop: CASSLTPGQHKNIQYF. CDR3 bases: TGTGCCAGCAGCCTCACGCCGGGACAACACAAAAACATTCAGTACTTC. Full variable domain (missing parts from reference TRBV11-2 and TRBJ2-4): EAGVAQSPRYKIIEKRQSVAFWCNPISGHATLYWYQQILGQGPKLLIQFQNNGVVDDSQLPKDRFSAERLKGVDSTLKIQPAKLEDSAVYLCASSLTPGQHKNIQYFGAGTRLSVL.

The chain combines TRBV6-2 or TRBV6-3 with TRBJ1-1, with D perhaps TRBD1 (5 bases). Germline V gives CDR1 MNHEY, CDR2 SVGEGT. The CDR3 runs 16 residues. Trimming removed 4 bases at V and 7 bases at J, with 22 bases between. DNA for the CDR3: TGTGCCAGCAGTTTTGTGTCGGCGGGGCCGGGGGATGAAGCTTTCTTT. Protein: CASSFVSAGPGDEAFF.

This clonotype was observed at least ten times. Written as DNA, the CDR3 is TGTGCCAGCAGTTACCAGCGGGGGGGTCTCAACATTCAGTACTTC. Amino acid sequence: CASSYQRGGLNIQYF. This chain uses TRBV28 with TRBJ2-4; TRBD2 aligns across 10 bases. Germline assignment: CDR1 MDHEN and CDR2 SYDVKM. The CDR3 is 15 amino acids. Trimming removed 4 bases from V and 7 bases from J; junction bases left unmatched: 7.

The chain joins TRBV7-9 to TRBJ2-1, with 7 bases fitting TRBD1. V was pared by 1 base and J by 7 bases, with 7 bases of the junction left unmatched. In germline, CDR1 is SEHNR, CDR2 FQNEAQ (reference sequence). The CDR3 runs 15 residues. CDR3 bases: TGTGCCAGCAGCTTAGATCCCACAGGGGAGAATGAGCAGTTCTTC. Amino acid sequence: CASSLDPTGENEQFF.

This clonotype was counted between two and nine times. The gene calls are TRBV6-5 and TRBJ2-7; D is possibly TRBD1 (6 bases). The V end lost 8 bases, the J end lost 3 bases, and 8 bases lay between the germline ends. CDR3 length equals 11 residues. The V gene's germline CDR1 is MNHEY and CDR2 SVGAGI. DNA of the CDR3: TGTGCCAGCCAGGACAGCTACGAGCAGTACTTC. Its translation: CASQDSYEQYF.